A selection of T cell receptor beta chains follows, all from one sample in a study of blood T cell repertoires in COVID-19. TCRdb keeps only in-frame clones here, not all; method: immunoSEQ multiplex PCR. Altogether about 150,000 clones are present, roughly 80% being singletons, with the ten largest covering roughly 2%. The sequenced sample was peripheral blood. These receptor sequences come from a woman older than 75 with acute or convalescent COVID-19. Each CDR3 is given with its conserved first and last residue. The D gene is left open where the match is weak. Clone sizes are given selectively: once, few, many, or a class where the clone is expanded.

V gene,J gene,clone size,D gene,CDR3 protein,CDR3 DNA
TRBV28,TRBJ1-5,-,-,CASATGNQPQHF,TGTGCCAGCGCTACGGGGAATCAGCCCCAGCATTTT
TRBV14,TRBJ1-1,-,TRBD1,CASSNVRDSEAFF,TGTGCCAGCAGCAACGTCCGGGACAGTGAAGCTTTCTTT
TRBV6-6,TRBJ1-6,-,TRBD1,CASSRTQGALNSPLHF,TGTGCCAGCAGTCGAACCCAGGGGGCGCTTAATTCACCCCTCCACTTT
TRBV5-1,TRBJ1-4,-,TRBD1,CASSPRDRGTANEKLFF,TGCGCCAGCAGCCCCCGGGACAGGGGGACGGCTAATGAAAAACTGTTTTTT
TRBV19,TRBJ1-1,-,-,CASRVLGTNTEAFF,TGTGCCAGCAGGGTATTGGGTACGAACACTGAAGCTTTCTTT
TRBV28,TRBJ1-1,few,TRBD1,CASSAGGRWSTEAFF,TGTGCCAGCAGCGCAGGGGGGAGGTGGAGCACTGAAGCTTTCTTT
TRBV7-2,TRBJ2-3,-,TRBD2,CASSPSGGAPDTQYF,TGTGCCAGCAGCCCAAGCGGGGGGGCCCCAGATACGCAGTATTTT
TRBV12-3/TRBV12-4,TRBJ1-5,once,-,CASSPQVNQPQHF,TGTGCCAGCAGCCCACAGGTAAATCAGCCCCAGCATTTT
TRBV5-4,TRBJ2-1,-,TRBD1,CASSSRQGKYNEQFF,TGTGCCAGCAGCTCCAGACAGGGGAAATACAATGAGCAGTTCTTC
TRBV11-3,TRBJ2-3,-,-,CASSAGLSTDTQYF,TGTGCCAGCAGCGCGGGACTGAGCACAGATACGCAGTATTTT
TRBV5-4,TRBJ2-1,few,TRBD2,CASSEGAGGPYNEQFF,TGTGCCAGCAGCGAGGGGGCGGGAGGGCCCTACAATGAGCAGTTCTTC
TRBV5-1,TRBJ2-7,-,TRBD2,CASSLALAGKVDEQYF,TGCGCCAGCAGCTTGGCACTAGCGGGTAAGGTCGACGAGCAGTACTTC
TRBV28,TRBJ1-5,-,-,CASSPPGGLSQPQHF,TGTGCCAGCAGTCCACCTGGGGGGTTGAGTCAGCCCCAGCATTTT
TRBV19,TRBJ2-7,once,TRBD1,CASSWTGGGHEQYF,TGTGCCAGTAGCTGGACAGGGGGCGGCCACGAGCAGTACTTC
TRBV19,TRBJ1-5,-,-,CATQDRVNQPQHF,TGTGCCACCCAAGACAGAGTCAATCAGCCCCAGCATTTT
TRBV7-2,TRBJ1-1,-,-,CASSLGFTGNTEAFF,TGTGCCAGCAGCTTAGGTTTCACAGGGAACACTGAAGCTTTCTTT